These T cell receptor beta chains were read from a single sample in a study of T cell responses to AZD1222 COVID-19 vaccine. The method was immunoSEQ multiplex PCR; TCRdb's version includes in-frame clones alone and lacks a portion of them. The sample yields 35,000 to 50,000 clones, about 82% seen once. Sequenced here: peripheral blood, sampled 28 days after the second dose of the MenACWY control vaccine. Receptor source: an adult who received the MenACWY meningococcal vaccine as a control. CDR3s include the opening cysteine and the closing phenylalanine or tryptophan. Fields, in order: D gene, J gene, V gene, CDR3 length, clone size, CDR3 protein, CDR3 DNA. A D gene is named only where the DNA matches it firmly. Rows give clone size only sometimes, using once, few, many, or a class for an expanded clone.

d_gene: -
j_gene: TRBJ1-1
v_gene: TRBV18
len: 17
abundance: -
CDR3aa: CASSARQIREGSTEAFF
CDR3nt: TGTGCCAGCTCAGCGCGACAAATCAGGGAAGGTAGCACTGAAGCTTTCTTT

d_gene: -
j_gene: TRBJ2-7
v_gene: TRBV5-1
len: 18
abundance: -
CDR3aa: CASSLAKITTGRSYEQYF
CDR3nt: TGCGCCAGCAGCTTGGCCAAAATCACGACAGGACGCTCCTACGAGCAGTACTTC

d_gene: TRBD2
j_gene: TRBJ2-1
v_gene: TRBV15
len: 15
abundance: -
CDR3aa: CATSRLAASYNEQFF
CDR3nt: TGTGCCACCAGCAGGCTAGCGGCGTCCTACAATGAGCAGTTCTTC

d_gene: TRBD2
j_gene: TRBJ2-7
v_gene: TRBV6-4
len: 16
abundance: -
CDR3aa: CASSSLPGGSRHEQYF
CDR3nt: TGTGCCAGCAGCTCGCTGCCGGGGGGTTCTAGGCACGAGCAGTACTTC

d_gene: -
j_gene: TRBJ1-5
v_gene: TRBV19
len: 16
abundance: -
CDR3aa: CASSIPVGGSNQPQHF
CDR3nt: TGTGCCAGTAGTATCCCCGTGGGGGGTAGCAATCAGCCCCAGCATTTT

d_gene: -
j_gene: TRBJ1-2
v_gene: TRBV4-2
len: 17
abundance: -
CDR3aa: CASSQDMGGKTDYGYTF
CDR3nt: TGTGCCAGCAGCCAAGATATGGGGGGGAAGACGGACTATGGCTACACCTTC

d_gene: -
j_gene: TRBJ1-6
v_gene: TRBV7-9
len: 15
abundance: -
CDR3aa: CASTQGSSYNSPLHF
CDR3nt: TGTGCCAGCACCCAGGGGAGCTCCTATAATTCACCCCTCCACTTT

d_gene: -
j_gene: TRBJ1-1
v_gene: TRBV9
len: 15
abundance: -
CDR3aa: CASSPRSGGHTEAFF
CDR3nt: TGTGCCAGCAGCCCCCGATCGGGGGGCCACACTGAAGCTTTCTTT

d_gene: -
j_gene: TRBJ2-1
v_gene: TRBV30
len: 14
abundance: -
CDR3aa: CAWKGQSSYNEQFF
CDR3nt: TGTGCCTGGAAGGGGCAGAGCTCCTACAATGAGCAGTTCTTC

d_gene: TRBD1
j_gene: TRBJ2-1
v_gene: TRBV5-1
len: 17
abundance: -
CDR3aa: CASSYYPGQGMKGEQFF
CDR3nt: TGCGCCAGCAGTTACTACCCGGGACAGGGTATGAAAGGCGAGCAGTTCTTC

d_gene: -
j_gene: TRBJ1-1
v_gene: TRBV4-1
len: 15
abundance: -
CDR3aa: CASSPGAQAGTEAFF
CDR3nt: TGCGCCAGCAGCCCGGGGGCCCAGGCCGGCACTGAAGCTTTCTTT

d_gene: TRBD1
j_gene: TRBJ2-2
v_gene: TRBV9
len: 15
abundance: once
CDR3aa: CASSGRQGRTGELFF
CDR3nt: TGTGCCAGCAGCGGAAGACAGGGTCGGACCGGGGAGCTGTTTTTT

d_gene: -
j_gene: TRBJ1-2
v_gene: TRBV29-1
len: 13
abundance: -
CDR3aa: CSVWVRGAAGYTF
CDR3nt: TGCAGCGTTTGGGTAAGGGGGGCGGCTGGCTACACCTTC

d_gene: -
j_gene: TRBJ2-7
v_gene: TRBV10-3
len: 14
abundance: few
CDR3aa: CAISDYQGSYEQYF
CDR3nt: TGTGCCATCAGTGATTATCAGGGCTCCTACGAGCAGTACTTC

d_gene: -
j_gene: TRBJ1-4
v_gene: TRBV30
len: 12
abundance: -
CDR3aa: CAWSGQYGGLFF
CDR3nt: TGTGCCTGGAGTGGACAGTACGGGGGGCTGTTTTTT

d_gene: -
j_gene: TRBJ2-1
v_gene: TRBV27
len: 15
abundance: -
CDR3aa: CASSLVQYANNEQFF
CDR3nt: TGTGCCAGCAGTTTGGTCCAGTACGCGAACAATGAGCAGTTCTTC

d_gene: -
j_gene: TRBJ1-1
v_gene: TRBV29-1
len: 13
abundance: -
CDR3aa: CSVALGLHTEAFF
CDR3nt: TGCAGCGTTGCCTTAGGGCTGCACACTGAAGCTTTCTTT

d_gene: TRBD1
j_gene: TRBJ1-2
v_gene: TRBV3-1/TRBV3-2
len: 13
abundance: -
CDR3aa: CASSQGQGSGYTF
CDR3nt: TGTGCCAGCAGCCAGGGACAGGGCAGCGGCTACACCTTC

d_gene: -
j_gene: TRBJ1-1
v_gene: TRBV5-6
len: 13
abundance: once
CDR3aa: CASSFGEGTEAFF
CDR3nt: TGTGCCAGCAGCTTTGGGGAGGGCACTGAAGCTTTCTTT

d_gene: -
j_gene: TRBJ2-3
v_gene: TRBV5-6
len: 13
abundance: -
CDR3aa: CASSLGPTDTQYF
CDR3nt: TGTGCCAGCAGCTTGGGACCCACAGATACGCAGTATTTT

d_gene: -
j_gene: TRBJ2-7
v_gene: TRBV28
len: 16
abundance: -
CDR3aa: CASSGRTQGYSYEQYF
CDR3nt: TGTGCCAGCAGCGGGAGAACCCAAGGGTACTCCTACGAGCAGTACTTC

d_gene: TRBD2
j_gene: TRBJ2-3
v_gene: TRBV7-8
len: 19
abundance: medium-sized
CDR3aa: CASSLALGLAGVEADTQYF
CDR3nt: TGTGCCAGCAGCTTAGCGCTGGGACTAGCGGGAGTGGAGGCAGATACGCAGTATTTT

d_gene: TRBD1
j_gene: TRBJ1-5
v_gene: TRBV5-6
len: 16
abundance: -
CDR3aa: CASSYLTGDSNQPQHF
CDR3nt: TGTGCCAGCAGCTACCTGACAGGGGATAGCAATCAGCCCCAGCATTTT

d_gene: -
j_gene: TRBJ1-5
v_gene: TRBV7-9
len: 16
abundance: -
CDR3aa: CASSLYQGEGNQPQHF
CDR3nt: TGTGCCAGCAGCTTATACCAGGGTGAGGGCAATCAGCCCCAGCATTTT

d_gene: TRBD2
j_gene: TRBJ2-7
v_gene: TRBV7-9
len: 12
abundance: -
CDR3aa: CASSPTGGVLYF
CDR3nt: TGTGCCAGCAGCCCGACGGGGGGGGTCCTGTACTTC

d_gene: -
j_gene: TRBJ1-1
v_gene: TRBV21-1
len: 16
abundance: few
CDR3aa: CASSKVSTGRYTEAFF
CDR3nt: TGTGCCAGCAGCAAAGTTTCGACAGGTAGGTATACTGAAGCTTTCTTT

d_gene: -
j_gene: TRBJ1-1
v_gene: TRBV6-1
len: 16
abundance: -
CDR3aa: CASSERAIQGYSEAFF
CDR3nt: TGTGCCAGCAGTGAACGGGCCATCCAGGGGTATAGTGAAGCTTTCTTT

d_gene: -
j_gene: TRBJ2-3
v_gene: TRBV10-3
len: 15
abundance: few
CDR3aa: CAISEGGVLTDTQYF
CDR3nt: TGTGCCATCAGCGAAGGGGGGGTATTGACAGATACGCAGTATTTT

d_gene: TRBD1
j_gene: TRBJ2-1
v_gene: TRBV29-1
len: 14
abundance: -
CDR3aa: CSVVGTGKYNEQFF
CDR3nt: TGCAGCGTTGTAGGGACAGGGAAATACAATGAGCAGTTCTTC

d_gene: -
j_gene: TRBJ1-1
v_gene: TRBV28
len: 15
abundance: -
CDR3aa: CASSLWGSGETEAFF
CDR3nt: TGTGCCAGCAGTTTATGGGGTAGTGGGGAGACTGAAGCTTTCTTT

d_gene: -
j_gene: TRBJ1-1
v_gene: TRBV5-5
len: 14
abundance: -
CDR3aa: CASSLSWMNTEAFF
CDR3nt: TGTGCCAGCAGCTTGAGCTGGATGAACACTGAAGCTTTCTTT

d_gene: -
j_gene: TRBJ2-1
v_gene: TRBV27
len: 14
abundance: -
CDR3aa: CASRTLTRVNEQFF
CDR3nt: TGTGCCAGCAGAACGCTGACAAGAGTAAATGAGCAGTTCTTC

d_gene: TRBD1
j_gene: TRBJ2-5
v_gene: TRBV29-1
len: 15
abundance: -
CDR3aa: CSVIWTGSLGETQYF
CDR3nt: TGCAGCGTTATCTGGACAGGGAGCTTAGGAGAGACCCAGTACTTC